This T cell receptor (beta chain) was captured by sequencing in a study of Ad26.COV2.S vaccination and SARS-CoV-2 variants. The sample's treatment: around 19 received Ad26.COV2.S at low or high dose, single or two shots; several received placebo; per-sample allocation not given. Day 63 after the first vaccine or placebo injection was the time point for sampling. This Boston cohort included adults aged 18-55 years. Ad26 vector vaccine expressed Wuhan-strain SARS-CoV-2 spike. Produced via immunoSEQ multiplex PCR; TCRdb's table is partial and in-frame only. The sample shows under 500,000 clones, 92% of them seen only once. The specimen was peripheral blood, collected in a trial of Ad26.COV2.S vaccine versus placebo. The clonotype comes from a person aged 18-65 years who received the Ad26.COV2.S COVID-19 vaccine or a placebo.

The CDR3: CASSFADSGNTIYF. As DNA, the CDR3 is TGTGCCAGCAGCTTCGCAGACTCTGGAAACACCATATATTTT. The chain combines TRBV7-2 with TRBJ1-3; D is unclear. The V and J ends lost 3 bases and 0 bases respectively, with 6 bases between them. Per germline, CDR1 SGHTA and CDR2 FQGNSA. This CDR3 region has 14 residues.